The present T cell receptor (beta chain) was sequenced within a study of cytomegalovirus exposure and HLA in healthy donors. General study findings and limits: In the 120 validation repertoires, a later analysis found that first-cohort TCR clusters tended to co-occur. Most TCRs appeared rarely, but some public TCRs recurred in many donors.

On this clone: What it binds is unknown. The sample has other DNA sequences that encode this CDR3 too.

TCRdb keeps only in-frame clones here, not all; method: immunoSEQ multiplex PCR. The sample consists of a few hundred thousand clones, 86% of them appearing once. The source of this sequence is a woman aged 18-29 years in good health and CMV-seronegative. The sample comprised PBMCs.

CDR3 sequence reads: CASSLTGGETQYF. The CDR3 DNA follows: TGTGCCAGCAGCTTGACAGGGGGAGAGACCCAGTACTTC. This chain connects TRBV7-2 to TRBJ2-5; 9 bases line up with TRBD1. The CDR3 is 13 amino acids. J was trimmed by 4 bases and V by 3 bases; bases with no gene match: 0. Germline assignment: CDR1 SGHTA and CDR2 FQGNSA.